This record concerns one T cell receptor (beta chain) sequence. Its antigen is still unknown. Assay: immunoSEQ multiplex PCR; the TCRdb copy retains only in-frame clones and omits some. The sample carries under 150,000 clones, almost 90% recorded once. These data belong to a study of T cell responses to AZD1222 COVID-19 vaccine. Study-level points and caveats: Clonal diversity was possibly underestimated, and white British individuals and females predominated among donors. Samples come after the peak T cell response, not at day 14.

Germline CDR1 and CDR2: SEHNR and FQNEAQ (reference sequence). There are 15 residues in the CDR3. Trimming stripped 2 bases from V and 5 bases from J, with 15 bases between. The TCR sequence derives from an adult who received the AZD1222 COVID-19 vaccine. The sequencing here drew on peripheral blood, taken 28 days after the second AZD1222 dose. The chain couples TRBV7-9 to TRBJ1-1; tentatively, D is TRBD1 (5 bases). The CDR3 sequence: CASSLSSPGGTEAFF. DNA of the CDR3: TGTGCCAGCAGCTTATCCTCCCCGGGGGGGACTGAAGCTTTCTTT. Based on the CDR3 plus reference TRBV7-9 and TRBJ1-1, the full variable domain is DTGVSQNPRHKITKRGQNVTFRCDPISEHNRLYWYRQTLGQGPEFLTYFQNEAQLEKSRLLSDRFSAERPKGSFSTLEIQRTEQGDSAMYLCASSLSSPGGTEAFFGQGTRLTVV.